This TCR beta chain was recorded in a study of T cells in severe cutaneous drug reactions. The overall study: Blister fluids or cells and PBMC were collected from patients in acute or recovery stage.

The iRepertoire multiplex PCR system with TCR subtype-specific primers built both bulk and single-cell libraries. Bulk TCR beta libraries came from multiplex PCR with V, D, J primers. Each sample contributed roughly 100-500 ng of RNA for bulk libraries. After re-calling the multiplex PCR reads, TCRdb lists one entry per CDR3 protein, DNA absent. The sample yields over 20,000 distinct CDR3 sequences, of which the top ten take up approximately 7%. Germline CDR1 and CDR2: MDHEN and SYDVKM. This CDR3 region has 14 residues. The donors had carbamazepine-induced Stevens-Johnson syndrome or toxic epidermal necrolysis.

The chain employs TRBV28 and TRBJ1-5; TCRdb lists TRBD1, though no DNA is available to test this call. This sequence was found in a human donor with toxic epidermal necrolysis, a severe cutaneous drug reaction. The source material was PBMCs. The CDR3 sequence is CASSLGTGNQPQHF.